These 14 T cell receptor beta chains originate from one sample sequenced in a study of blood T cell repertoires in COVID-19. Some clones are missing from TCRdb's copy, which holds only in-frame ones; the method was immunoSEQ multiplex PCR. Of about 70,000 clones in the sample, approximately 80% are singletons; the top ten hold approximately 22%. The sample was peripheral blood. Receptors were obtained from a woman aged 70-85 years with acute or convalescent COVID-19.

This clone was observed a few times. V and J are TRBV5-4 and TRBJ2-1; TRBD2 matches 9 bases. This CDR3 has 16 residues. V shed 4 bases, J shed 5 bases, and the junction held 10 bases outside the gene matches. Germline V gene data show CDR1 as SGHNT and CDR2 as YYREEE (reference sequence). This chain's CDR3 is CASSGSSGRGHNEQFF. DNA for the CDR3: TGTGCCAGCAGCGGAAGTAGCGGGAGAGGACACAATGAGCAGTTCTTC.

CDR3 protein: CASSRQGNTGELFF. CDR3 DNA: TGTGCCAGCAGCCGACAGGGAAACACCGGGGAGCTGTTTTTT. The chain joins TRBV7-9 to TRBJ2-2, with 7 bases identical to TRBD1. The CDR3 covers 14 residues. The V gene end was trimmed by 5 bases and the J gene end by 2 bases; junction bases not matched to a gene: 2. In germline, CDR1 is SEHNR, CDR2 FQNEAQ (reference sequence).

This chain uses TRBV5-1 with TRBJ2-2, with TRBD2 matching 12 bases. The CDR3 consists of 15 residues. The J segment lost 7 bases and the V segment lost 7 bases, leaving 8 bases of the junction unmatched. CDR1 and CDR2 (germline): SGHRS, YFSETQ. CDR3 amino acids: CASLRLAGAGGELFF. The DNA of the CDR3 is TGCGCCAGCCTGAGACTAGCGGGAGCGGGCGGGGAGCTGTTTTTT.

The chain is built from TRBV7-8 and TRBJ1-5; TRBD1 is a possible D gene (6 bases). V lost 3 bases, J lost 2 bases, and 11 bases lay in between. Germline V gene data show CDR1 as SGHVS and CDR2 as FQNEAQ. The CDR3 consists of 15 residues. The CDR3 region is CASSFRGFGNQPQHF. The CDR3 DNA sequence: TGTGCCAGCAGCTTCAGGGGCTTTGGCAATCAGCCCCAGCATTTT. The full variable domain, in which reference TRBV7-8 and TRBJ1-5 provide the parts outside the CDR3, is GAGVSQSPRYKVAKRGQDVALRCDPISGHVSLFWYQQALGQGPEFLTYFQNEAQLDKSGLPSDRFFAERPEGSVSTLKIQRTQQEDSAVYLCASSFRGFGNQPQHFGDGTRLSIL.

This clone was counted a single time. The chain recombines TRBV4-1 with TRBJ2-1; D remains unclear. Trimming left V 1 base short and J 4 bases short, with 8 bases between. Germline lookup yields CDR1 MGHRA and CDR2 YSYEKL. CDR3 length equals 14 residues. DNA for the CDR3: TGCGCCAGCAGCCAAGGGGCAGGATACAATGAGCAGTTCTTC. It is translated as CASSQGAGYNEQFF.

This chain joins TRBV5-1 and TRBJ2-7, with 8 positions matching TRBD2. Germline V CDR1 and CDR2: SGHRS, YFSETQ. The CDR3 sequence is 15 residues long. The V segment lost 0 bases and the J segment 3 bases; nucleotides outside the gene matches: 5. CDR3 amino acids: CASSLGRAGVYEQYF. The CDR3 DNA reads as TGCGCCAGCAGCTTGGGGCGAGCGGGGGTCTACGAGCAGTACTTC.

The CDR3 loop reads CASSFGQGRGYEQYF. The CDR3 nucleotides are TGCGCCAGCAGCTTCGGACAGGGACGCGGGTACGAGCAGTACTTC. The rearrangement links TRBV5-1 to TRBJ2-7; the match to TRBD1 covers 8 bases. V was pared by 2 bases and J by 4 bases, with 8 bases of the junction left unmatched. This CDR3 contains 15 residues. Germline V CDR1 and CDR2: SGHRS, YFSETQ.

The chain is built from TRBV11-3 and TRBJ2-6, with D possibly being TRBD1 (6 bases). CDR3 length: 16 amino acids. Germline V gene lookup returns CDR1 SGHNT and CDR2 YENEEA. V lost 4 bases to trimming and J lost 2 bases, with 12 bases between them. The CDR3 nucleotides are TGTGCCAGCAGCTACAGGGCTGTGGCTGGGGCCAACGTCCTGACTTTC. Protein sequence: CASSYRAVAGANVLTF.

The chain carries TRBV7-2 and TRBJ1-5; D remains unclear. CDR1 SGHTA and CDR2 FQGNSA come from the germline V gene. This CDR3 comprises 14 residues. The germline V and J ends were trimmed by 3 bases and 4 bases, with 10 bases remaining between them. The CDR3 here is CASSFHHSNQPQHF. DNA for the CDR3: TGTGCCAGCAGCTTCCACCACTCAAATCAGCCCCAGCATTTT. Together with reference TRBV7-2 and TRBJ1-5, the CDR3 gives the full variable domain: GAGVSQSPSNKVTEKGKDVELRCDPISGHTALYWYRQSLGQGLEFLIYFQGNSAPDKSGLPSDRFSAERTGGSVSTLTIQRTQQEDSAVYLCASSFHHSNQPQHFGDGTRLSIL.

The chain recombines TRBV4-1 with TRBJ2-7; a weak D match, TRBD2 (5 bases). This CDR3 has 16 residues. Germline CDR1 MGHRA, CDR2 YSYEKL. V was shortened by 1 base and J by 0 bases, with 13 bases between the two germline ends. CDR3 in amino acids: CASSQAEGYRSYEQYF. Written as DNA, the CDR3 is TGCGCCAGCAGCCAAGCTGAGGGCTACCGCTCCTACGAGCAGTACTTC.

In its sample, this clone was seen once. The chain combines TRBV3-1 (or the pseudogene TRBV3-2) with TRBJ1-1; D might be TRBD1 (6 bases). Trimming pared 4 bases from V and 5 bases from J, leaving 11 bases between. Germline V gene sequence: CDR1 LGHDT, CDR2 YNNKEL (reference sequence). CDR3 length: 13 amino acids. This CDR3 reads CASSLLQGTEAFF. The CDR3 DNA sequence: TGTGCCAGCAGCCTACTACAGGGAACTGAAGCTTTCTTT.

For this clone: Additional DNA sequences in this sample encode the identical CDR3. The rearrangement uses TRBV5-1 and TRBJ2-3, with 7 bases lining up with TRBD2. The CDR3 has 14 residues. The germline gives CDR1 SGHRS, CDR2 YFSETQ. V was clipped by 3 bases and J by 1 base; unmatched bases: 2. The CDR3 DNA sequence: TGCGCCAGCAGCTATAGCGGGCGCACAGATACGCAGTATTTT. It codes for CASSYSGRTDTQYF.

This clone came up a few times. The chain recombines TRBV13 with TRBJ2-5; 8 positions agree with TRBD2. V lost 5 bases, J lost 5 bases, and 4 bases stayed unmatched. The CDR3 sequence is 13 residues long. CDR1 PRHDT and CDR2 FYEKMQ come from the germline V gene (reference sequence). CDR3 bases: TGTGCCAGCAGCGCAGAGCGGGAGGAGACCCAGTACTTC. Amino acids: CASSAEREETQYF.

This clone was detected only a few times. This chain uses TRBV20-1 with TRBJ2-7; no reliable D call. Trimming removed 1 base from V and 4 bases from J, with 5 bases in between. Germline V CDR1 and CDR2: DFQATT, SNEGSKA (reference sequence). The CDR3 consists of 11 residues. The CDR3 DNA sequence: TGCAGTGCTAGAGGAGGATACGAGCAGTACTTC. This gives the protein CSARGGYEQYF.